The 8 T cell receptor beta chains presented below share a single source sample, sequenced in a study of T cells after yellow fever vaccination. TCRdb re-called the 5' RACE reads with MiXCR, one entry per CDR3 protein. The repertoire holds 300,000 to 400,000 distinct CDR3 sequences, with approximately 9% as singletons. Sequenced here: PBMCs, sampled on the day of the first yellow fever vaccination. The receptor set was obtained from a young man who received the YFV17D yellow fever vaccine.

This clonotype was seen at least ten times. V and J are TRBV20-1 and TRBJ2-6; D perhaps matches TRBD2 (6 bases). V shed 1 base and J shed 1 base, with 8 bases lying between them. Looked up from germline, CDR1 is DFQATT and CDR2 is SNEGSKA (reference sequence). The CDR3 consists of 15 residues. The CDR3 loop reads CSARVGGSGANVLTF. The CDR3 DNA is TGCAGTGCTAGAGTGGGGGGATCTGGGGCCAACGTCCTGACTTTC.

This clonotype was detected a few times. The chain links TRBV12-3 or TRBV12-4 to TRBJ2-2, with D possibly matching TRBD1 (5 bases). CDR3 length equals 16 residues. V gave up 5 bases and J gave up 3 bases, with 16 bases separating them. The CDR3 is CASSPRTPTDTGELFF. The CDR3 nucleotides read TGTGCCAGCAGTCCGAGGACACCGACGGACACCGGGGAGCTGTTTTTT.

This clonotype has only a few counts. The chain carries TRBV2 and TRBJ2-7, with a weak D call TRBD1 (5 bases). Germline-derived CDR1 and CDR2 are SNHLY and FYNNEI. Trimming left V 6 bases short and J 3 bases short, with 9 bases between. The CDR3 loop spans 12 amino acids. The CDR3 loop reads CASRGQDYEQYF. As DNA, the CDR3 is TGTGCCAGCAGGGGGCAAGACTACGAGCAGTACTTC.

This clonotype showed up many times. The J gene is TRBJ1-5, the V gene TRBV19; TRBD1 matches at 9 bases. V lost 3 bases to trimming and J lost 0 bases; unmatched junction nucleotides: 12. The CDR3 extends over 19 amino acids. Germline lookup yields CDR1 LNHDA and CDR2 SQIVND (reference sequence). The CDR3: CASSIRHRGQSYSNQPQHF. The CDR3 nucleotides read TGTGCCAGTAGTATCCGTCACAGGGGGCAATCGTATAGCAATCAGCCCCAGCATTTT.

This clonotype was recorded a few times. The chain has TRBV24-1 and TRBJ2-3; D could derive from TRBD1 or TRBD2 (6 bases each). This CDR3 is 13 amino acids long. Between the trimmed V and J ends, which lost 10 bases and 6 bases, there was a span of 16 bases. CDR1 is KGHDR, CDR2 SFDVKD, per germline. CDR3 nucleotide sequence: TGTGCCACAGGGTCCGGGGGCGAGGATACGCAGTATTTT. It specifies CATGSGGEDTQYF.

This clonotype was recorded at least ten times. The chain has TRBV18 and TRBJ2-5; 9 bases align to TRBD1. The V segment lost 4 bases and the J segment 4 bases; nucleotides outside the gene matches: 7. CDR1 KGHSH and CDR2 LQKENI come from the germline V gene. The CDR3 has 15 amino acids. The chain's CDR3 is CASSRGTGMGETQYF. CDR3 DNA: TGTGCCAGCTCACGAGGGACAGGGATGGGAGAGACCCAGTACTTC.

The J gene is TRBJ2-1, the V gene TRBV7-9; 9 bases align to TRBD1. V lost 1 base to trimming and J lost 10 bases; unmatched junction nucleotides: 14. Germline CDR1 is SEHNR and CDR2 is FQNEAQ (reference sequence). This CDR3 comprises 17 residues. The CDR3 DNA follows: TGTGCCAGCAGCTTAGGATCGAGGGGACAGGGTGGCGACGAGCAGTTCTTC. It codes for CASSLGSRGQGGDEQFF. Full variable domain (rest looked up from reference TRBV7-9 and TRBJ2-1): DTGVSQNPRHKITKRGQNVTFRCDPISEHNRLYWYRQTLGQGPEFLTYFQNEAQLEKSRLLSDRFSAERPKGSFSTLEIQRTEQGDSAMYLCASSLGSRGQGGDEQFFGPGTRLTVL.

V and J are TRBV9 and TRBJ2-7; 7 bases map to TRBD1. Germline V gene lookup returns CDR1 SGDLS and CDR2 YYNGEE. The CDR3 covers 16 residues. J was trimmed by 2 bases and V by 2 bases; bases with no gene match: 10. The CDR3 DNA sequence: TGTGCCAGCAGCGTCCCCGACAGGGCTAGAACCTACGAGCAGTACTTC. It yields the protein CASSVPDRARTYEQYF.